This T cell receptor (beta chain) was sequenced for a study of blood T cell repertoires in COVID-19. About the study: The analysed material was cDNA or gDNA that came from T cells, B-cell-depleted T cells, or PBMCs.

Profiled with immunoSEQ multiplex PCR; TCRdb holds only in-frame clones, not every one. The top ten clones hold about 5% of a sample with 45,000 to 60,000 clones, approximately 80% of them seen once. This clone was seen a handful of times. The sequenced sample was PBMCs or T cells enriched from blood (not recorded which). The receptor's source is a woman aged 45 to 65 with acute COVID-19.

This CDR3 is CASSPRVGQFYGYTF. The CDR3 nucleotides are TGTGCCAGCAGCCCCCGGGTGGGACAGTTCTATGGCTACACCTTC. V usage is TRBV5-8 and J usage is TRBJ1-2; 7 bases line up with TRBD1. The J segment lost 4 bases and the V segment lost 4 bases, leaving 10 bases of the junction unmatched. The germline V gene has CDR1 SGHTS and CDR2 YDEGEE. The CDR3 covers 15 residues.